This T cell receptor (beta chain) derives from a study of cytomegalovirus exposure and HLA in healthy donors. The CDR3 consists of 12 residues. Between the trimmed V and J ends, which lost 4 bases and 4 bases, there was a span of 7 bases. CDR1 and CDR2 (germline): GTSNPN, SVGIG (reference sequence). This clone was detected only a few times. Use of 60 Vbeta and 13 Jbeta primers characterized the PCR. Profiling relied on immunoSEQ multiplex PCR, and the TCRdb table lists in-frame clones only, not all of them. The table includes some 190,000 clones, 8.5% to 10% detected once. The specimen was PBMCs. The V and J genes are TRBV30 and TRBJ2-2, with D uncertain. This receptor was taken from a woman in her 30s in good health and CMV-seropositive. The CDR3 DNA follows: TGTGCCTGGACTGGGCTCACCGGGGAGCTGTTTTTT. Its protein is CAWTGLTGELFF.